This T cell receptor beta chain was recovered during a study of T cells in Graves' hyperthyroidism and ophthalmopathy. The CDR3 is 14 amino acids. CDR1 and CDR2 from the germline V gene are ENHRY and SYGVKD. V shed 0 bases, J shed 5 bases, and the junction held 0 bases outside the gene matches. Study-level points and caveats: Blood shared most expanded thyroid clonotypes above 0.001. In the analysis, a 13 V-J model separated ophthalmopathy from stable hyperthyroidism.

Hyperthyroidism in the patients, aged 18 to 65, was newly diagnosed and under 2 months in duration. It was RNA transcripts that yielded the amplified TCR beta CDR3 regions. Using the HTBI primer set, a first-round RT-PCR was run on the TCR CDR3. A single record per CDR3 protein comes from TCRdb applying MiXCR to the multiplex PCR reads. Of a few hundred thousand distinct CDR3 sequences listed, more than 15% are singletons. On this clonotype itself: Its cognate antigen is unknown.

The sequence derives from a woman under 30 with Graves' hyperthyroidism that later progressed to Graves' ophthalmopathy. Sequencing was done on a sample of blood. This rearrangement joins TRBV10-3 to TRBJ1-2; 10 nucleotides line up with TRBD1. CDR3 sequence (DNA): TGTGCCATCAGTGAGTCGGGACAGGGGTATGGCTACACCTTC. Translated, it gives CAISESGQGYGYTF.